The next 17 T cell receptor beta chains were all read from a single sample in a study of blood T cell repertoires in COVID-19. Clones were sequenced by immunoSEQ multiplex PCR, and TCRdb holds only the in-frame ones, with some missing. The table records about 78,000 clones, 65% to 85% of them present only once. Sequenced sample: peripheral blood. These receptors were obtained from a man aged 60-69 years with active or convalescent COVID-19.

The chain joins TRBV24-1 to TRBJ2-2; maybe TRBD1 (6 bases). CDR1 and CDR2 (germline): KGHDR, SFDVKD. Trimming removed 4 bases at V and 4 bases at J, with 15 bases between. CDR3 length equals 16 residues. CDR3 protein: CATSDVQGVGTGELFF. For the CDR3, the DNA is TGTGCCACCAGTGACGTACAGGGAGTTGGCACCGGGGAGCTGTTTTTT.

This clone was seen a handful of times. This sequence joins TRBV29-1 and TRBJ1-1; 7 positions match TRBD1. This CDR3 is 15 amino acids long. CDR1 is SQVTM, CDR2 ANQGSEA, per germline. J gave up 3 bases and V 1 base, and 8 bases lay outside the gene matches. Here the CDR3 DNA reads TGCAGCGTTGAAGGGCCGACAGGGTTCTACACTGAAGCTTTCTTT. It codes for CSVEGPTGFYTEAFF.

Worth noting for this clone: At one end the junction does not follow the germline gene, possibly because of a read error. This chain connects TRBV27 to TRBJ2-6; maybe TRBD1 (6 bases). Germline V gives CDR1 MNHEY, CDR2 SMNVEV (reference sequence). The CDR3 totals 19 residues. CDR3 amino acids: CASSPTPGHQSSEANVLTF. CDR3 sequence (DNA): TGTGCCAGCAGTCCCACCCCGGGACACCAAAGTTCTGAGGCCAACGTCCTGACTTTC.

The CDR3: CASSVAGVGYTF. The CDR3 DNA reads TGTGCCAGCAGCGTAGCGGGGGTCGGCTACACCTTC. The genes are TRBV9 and TRBJ1-2, with D perhaps matching TRBD1 (5 bases). This CDR3 comprises 12 residues. The germline V gene encodes CDR1 SGDLS and CDR2 YYNGEE. V lost 0 bases, J lost 8 bases, and 8 bases lay in between. Supplemented by reference TRBV9 and TRBJ1-2, the full variable domain reads DSGVTQTPKHLITATGQRVTLRCSPRSGDLSVYWYQQSLDQGLQFLIQYYNGEERAKGNILERFSAQQFPDLHSELNLSSLELGDSALYFCASSVAGVGYTFGSGTRLTVV.

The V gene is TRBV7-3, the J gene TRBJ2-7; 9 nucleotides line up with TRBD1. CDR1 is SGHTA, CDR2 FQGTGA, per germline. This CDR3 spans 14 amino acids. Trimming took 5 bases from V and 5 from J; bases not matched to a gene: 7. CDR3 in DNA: TGTGCCAGCAGCCCTGGGACAGGGTCCCACGAGCAGTACTTC. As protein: CASSPGTGSHEQYF.

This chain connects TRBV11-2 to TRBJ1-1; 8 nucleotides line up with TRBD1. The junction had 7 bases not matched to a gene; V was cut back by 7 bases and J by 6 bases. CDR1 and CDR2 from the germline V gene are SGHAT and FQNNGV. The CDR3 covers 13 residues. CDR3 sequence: CASTYSDRAEAFF. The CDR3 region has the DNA TGTGCCAGCACCTACTCGGACAGGGCTGAAGCTTTCTTT.

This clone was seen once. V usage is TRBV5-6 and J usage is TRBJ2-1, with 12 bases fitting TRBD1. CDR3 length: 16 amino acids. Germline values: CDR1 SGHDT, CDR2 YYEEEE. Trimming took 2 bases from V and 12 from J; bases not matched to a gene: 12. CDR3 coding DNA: TGTGCCAGCAGCTTTCCGGGACAGGGGGCATCGGGCGGGCAGTTCTTC. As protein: CASSFPGQGASGGQFF.

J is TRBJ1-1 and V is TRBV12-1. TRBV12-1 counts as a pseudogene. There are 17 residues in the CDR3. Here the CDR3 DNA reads TGTGCCAGCAGCTTTGGCGGGGGGCAGGTAGGGAACACTGAAGCTTTCTTT. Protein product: CASSFGGGQVGNTEAFF.

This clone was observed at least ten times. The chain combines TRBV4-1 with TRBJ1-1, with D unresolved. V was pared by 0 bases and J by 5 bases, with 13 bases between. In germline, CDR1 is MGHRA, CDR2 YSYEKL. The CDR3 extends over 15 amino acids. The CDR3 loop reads CASSQEAGLETEAFF. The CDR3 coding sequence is TGCGCCAGCAGCCAAGAAGCAGGCTTGGAAACTGAAGCTTTCTTT.

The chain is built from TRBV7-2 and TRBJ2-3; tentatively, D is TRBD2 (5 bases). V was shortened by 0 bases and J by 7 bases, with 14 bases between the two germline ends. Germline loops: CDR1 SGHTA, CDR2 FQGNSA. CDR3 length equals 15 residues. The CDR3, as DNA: TGTGCCAGCAGCTTAGCGGGGTTAGGGAGCCATACGCAGTATTTT. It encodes CASSLAGLGSHTQYF.

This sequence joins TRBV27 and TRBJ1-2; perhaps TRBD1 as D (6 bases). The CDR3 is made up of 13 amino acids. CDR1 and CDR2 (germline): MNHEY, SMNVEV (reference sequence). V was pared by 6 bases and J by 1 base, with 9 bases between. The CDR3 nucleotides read TGTGCCAGCAGCCTGGACAGTAACTATGGCTACACCTTC. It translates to CASSLDSNYGYTF.

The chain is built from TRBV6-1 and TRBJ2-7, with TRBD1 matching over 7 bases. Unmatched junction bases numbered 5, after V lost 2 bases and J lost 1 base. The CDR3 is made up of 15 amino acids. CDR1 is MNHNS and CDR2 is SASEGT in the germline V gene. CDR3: CASSETGVPSYEQYF. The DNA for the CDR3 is TGTGCCAGCAGTGAAACAGGGGTTCCTTCCTACGAGCAGTACTTC.

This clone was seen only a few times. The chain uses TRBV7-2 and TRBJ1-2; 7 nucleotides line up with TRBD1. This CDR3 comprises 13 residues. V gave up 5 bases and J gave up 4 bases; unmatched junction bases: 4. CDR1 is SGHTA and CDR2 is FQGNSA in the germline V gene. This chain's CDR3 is CASSHRTGYGYTF. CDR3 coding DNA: TGTGCCAGCAGCCACCGGACAGGCTATGGCTACACCTTC.

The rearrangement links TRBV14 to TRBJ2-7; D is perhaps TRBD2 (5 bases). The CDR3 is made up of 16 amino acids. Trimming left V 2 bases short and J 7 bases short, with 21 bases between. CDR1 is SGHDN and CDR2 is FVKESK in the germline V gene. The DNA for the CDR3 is TGTGCCAGCAGCCAACAACTTGTACTAGGCCCAAGGGAGCAGTACTTC. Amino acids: CASSQQLVLGPREQYF.

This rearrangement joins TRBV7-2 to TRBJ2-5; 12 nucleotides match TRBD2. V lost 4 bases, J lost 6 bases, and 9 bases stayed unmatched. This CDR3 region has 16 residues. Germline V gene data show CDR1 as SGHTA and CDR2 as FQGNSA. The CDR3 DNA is TGTGCCAGCAGCTCATGGGGACTAGCGGGTTTGCAGACCCAGTACTTC. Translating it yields CASSSWGLAGLQTQYF. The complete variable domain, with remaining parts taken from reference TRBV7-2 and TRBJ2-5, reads GAGVSQSPSNKVTEKGKDVELRCDPISGHTALYWYRQSLGQGLEFLIYFQGNSAPDKSGLPSDRFSAERTGGSVSTLTIQRTQQEDSAVYLCASSSWGLAGLQTQYFGPGTRLLVL.

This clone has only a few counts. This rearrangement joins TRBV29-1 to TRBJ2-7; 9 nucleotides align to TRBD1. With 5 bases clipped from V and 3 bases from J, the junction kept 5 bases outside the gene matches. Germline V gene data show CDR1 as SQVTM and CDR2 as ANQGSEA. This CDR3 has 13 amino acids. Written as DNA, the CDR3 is TGCAGCGTTAGGACAGGGGTTAGCTACGAGCAGTACTTC. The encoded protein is CSVRTGVSYEQYF.

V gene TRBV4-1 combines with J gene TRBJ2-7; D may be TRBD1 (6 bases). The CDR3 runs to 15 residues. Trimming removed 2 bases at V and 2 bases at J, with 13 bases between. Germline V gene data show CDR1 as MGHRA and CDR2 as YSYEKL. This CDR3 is CASSQLQGYAYEQYF. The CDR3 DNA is TGCGCCAGCAGCCAATTGCAGGGGTACGCCTACGAGCAGTACTTC.